Here is one T cell receptor beta chain with its context. There is no known antigen for this receptor. No qualities accompany the bases; no much larger clone lies one base away. The entry originates in a study of post-analysis software for immune sequencing data (dated by TCRdb to between 2015 and 2017). Regarding the study in general: Disease courses on record covered relapsing-remitting, secondary progressive and progressive-relapsing multiple sclerosis, though some patients had no subtype annotation. The multiple sclerosis patient repertoires were compared with more than 10 previously published healthy control repertoires from donors aged about 6 to 26 years. A subset of samples was prepared in parallel using single-end sample barcoding, then pooled and co-amplified after Illumina adapter ligation. Study-level results and caveats: Strong co-clustering of samples prepared in the same batch was shown by direct clustering with F measure, prompting a batch-effect correction. Significantly higher frequencies in patients than in controls were found for about 5 TRBV segments, including TRBV5-6, TRBV5-1 and TRBV20-1. Multiple sclerosis patients had significantly lower normalized Chao1 diversity than controls, a result that suggests substantial peripheral T-cell clonal expansion. The multiple sclerosis patient group was slightly younger than the control group.

Including cysteine and phenylalanine, the CDR3 has 15 amino acids. The CDR3 DNA has 45 bases and is translated from base 1. For CDR1 and CDR2, the germline V gene lists MNHEY and SVGEGT. For this chain, trimming is 9 bases at the V end and 6 bases at the J end, and the number of junction bases without a gene match is 14. The receptor library was made with PCR. The data were produced on an Illumina HiSeq 2500. Unique molecular identifiers were incorporated into TCR beta cDNA libraries to reduce PCR and sequencing biases. Approximately 500,000 cDNA molecules were obtained per 1 to 10 million input T cells, so each molecule approximated one T cell. The same protocol used for the earlier healthy control dataset was applied to prepare and sequence the patient libraries. Samples belonging to the same batch were prepared together, multiplexed and sequenced on a shared HiSeq lane. Concerning the study's data processing: Raw barcoded reads were processed with MIGEC, and single-read molecular identifier groups were discarded before consensus assembly and CDR3 extraction. VDJtools was used for post-analysis of the clonotype tables, with diversity normalized by down-sampling every dataset to the smallest sample size. Repertoire overlap clustering matched CDR3 amino acid but not nucleotide sequences to correct batch-related cross-sample contamination. TCRdb ran its own pipeline on the public reads, namely fastp trimming at Q25 and MiXCR clone calling, and kept in-frame beta chains. One record per CDR3 amino acid sequence lists the most common genes and DNA. TCRdb, not the authors, supplied the V and J calls. For this sample the table gives 350,000 to 500,000 distinct CDR3 sequences, of which 30% to 45% were detected only once. The ten largest account for approximately 7.7% of the sample.

To demonstrate the VDJtools post-analysis software, the study profiled TCR beta repertoires from the peripheral blood of 13 young patients with multiple sclerosis. The multiple sclerosis patients were children and adolescents between roughly 6 and 16 years of age. The specimen was blood. The receptor's source is a girl aged 2 to 10 with multiple sclerosis. The V and J segments used are TRBV6-2 or TRBV6-3 and TRBJ1-5; 7 junctional bases match TRBD1. The DNA reads as follows: TGTGCCAGTCGTCCTGGAGAGGGGGCGGCTCAGCCCCAGCATTTT. Its amino acids are CASRPGEGAAQPQHF.